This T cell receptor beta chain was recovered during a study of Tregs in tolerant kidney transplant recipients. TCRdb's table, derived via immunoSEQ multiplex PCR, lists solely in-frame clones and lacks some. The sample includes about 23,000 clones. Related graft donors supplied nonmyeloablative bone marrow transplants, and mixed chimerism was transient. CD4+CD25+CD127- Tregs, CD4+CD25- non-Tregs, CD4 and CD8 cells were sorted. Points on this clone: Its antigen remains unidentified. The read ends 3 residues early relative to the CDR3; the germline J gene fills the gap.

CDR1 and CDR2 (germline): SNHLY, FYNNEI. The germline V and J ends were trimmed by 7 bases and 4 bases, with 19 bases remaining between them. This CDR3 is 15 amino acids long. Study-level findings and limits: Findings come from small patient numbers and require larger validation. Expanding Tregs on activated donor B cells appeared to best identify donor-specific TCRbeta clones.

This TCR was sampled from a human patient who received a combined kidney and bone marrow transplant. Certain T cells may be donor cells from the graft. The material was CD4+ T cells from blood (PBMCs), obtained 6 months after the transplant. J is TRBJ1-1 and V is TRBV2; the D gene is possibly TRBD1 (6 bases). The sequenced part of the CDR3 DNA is TGTGCCAGCACCCCGGGAGGCGCCAGGGGCACTGAA. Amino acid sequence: CASTPGGARGTE. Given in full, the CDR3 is CASTPGGARGTEAFF.